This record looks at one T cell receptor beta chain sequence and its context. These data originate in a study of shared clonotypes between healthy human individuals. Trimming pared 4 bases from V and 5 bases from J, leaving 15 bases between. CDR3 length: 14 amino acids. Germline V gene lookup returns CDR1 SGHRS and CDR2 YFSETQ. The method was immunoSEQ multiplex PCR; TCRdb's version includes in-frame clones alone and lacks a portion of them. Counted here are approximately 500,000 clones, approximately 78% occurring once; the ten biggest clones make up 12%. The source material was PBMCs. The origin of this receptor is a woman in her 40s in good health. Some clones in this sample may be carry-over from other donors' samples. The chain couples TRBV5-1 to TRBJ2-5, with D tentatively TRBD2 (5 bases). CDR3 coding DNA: TGCGCCAGCAGCCTCCGAGGGCTAGCTGAGACCCAGTACTTC. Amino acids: CASSLRGLAETQYF.